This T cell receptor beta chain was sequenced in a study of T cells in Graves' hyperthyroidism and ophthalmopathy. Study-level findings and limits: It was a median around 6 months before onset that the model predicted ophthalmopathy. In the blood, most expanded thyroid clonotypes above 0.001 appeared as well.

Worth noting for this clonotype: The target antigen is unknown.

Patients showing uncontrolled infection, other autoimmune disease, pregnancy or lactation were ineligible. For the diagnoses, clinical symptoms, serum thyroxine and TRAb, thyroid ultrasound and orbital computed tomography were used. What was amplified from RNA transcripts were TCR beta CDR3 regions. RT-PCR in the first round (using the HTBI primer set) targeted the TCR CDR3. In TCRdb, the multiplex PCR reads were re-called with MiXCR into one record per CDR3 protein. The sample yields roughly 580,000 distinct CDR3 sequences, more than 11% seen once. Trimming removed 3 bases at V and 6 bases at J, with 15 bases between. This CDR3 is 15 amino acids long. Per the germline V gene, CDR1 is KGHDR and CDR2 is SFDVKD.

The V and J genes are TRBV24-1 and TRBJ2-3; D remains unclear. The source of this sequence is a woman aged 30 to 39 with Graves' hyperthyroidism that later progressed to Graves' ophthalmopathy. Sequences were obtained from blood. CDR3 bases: TGTGCCACCAGTGATCTGGAACCGACATCGGATACGCAGTATTTT. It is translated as CATSDLEPTSDTQYF.